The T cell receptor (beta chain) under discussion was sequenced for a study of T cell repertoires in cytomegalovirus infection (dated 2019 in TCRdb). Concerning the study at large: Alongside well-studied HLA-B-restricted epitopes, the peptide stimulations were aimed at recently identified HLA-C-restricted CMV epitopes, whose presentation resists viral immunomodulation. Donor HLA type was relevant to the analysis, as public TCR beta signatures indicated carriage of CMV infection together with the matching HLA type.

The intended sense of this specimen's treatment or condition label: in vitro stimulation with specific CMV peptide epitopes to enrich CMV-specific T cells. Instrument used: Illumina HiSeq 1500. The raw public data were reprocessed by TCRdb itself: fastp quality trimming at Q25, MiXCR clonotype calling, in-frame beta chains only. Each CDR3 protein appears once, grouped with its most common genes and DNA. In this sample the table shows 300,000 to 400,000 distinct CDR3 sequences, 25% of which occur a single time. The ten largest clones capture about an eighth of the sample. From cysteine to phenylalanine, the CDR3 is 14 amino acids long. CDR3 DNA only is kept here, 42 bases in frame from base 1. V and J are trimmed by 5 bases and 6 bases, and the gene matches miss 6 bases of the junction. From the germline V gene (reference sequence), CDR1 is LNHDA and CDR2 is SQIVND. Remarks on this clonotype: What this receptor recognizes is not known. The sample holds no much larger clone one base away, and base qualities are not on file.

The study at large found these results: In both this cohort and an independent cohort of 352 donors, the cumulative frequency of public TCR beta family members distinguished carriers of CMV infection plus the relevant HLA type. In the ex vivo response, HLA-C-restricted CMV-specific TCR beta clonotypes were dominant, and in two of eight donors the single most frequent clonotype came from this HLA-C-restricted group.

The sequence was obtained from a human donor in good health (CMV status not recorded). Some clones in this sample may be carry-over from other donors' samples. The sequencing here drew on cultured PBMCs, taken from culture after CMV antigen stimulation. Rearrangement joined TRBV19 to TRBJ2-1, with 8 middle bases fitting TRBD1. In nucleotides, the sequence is TGTGCCAGTAGTCCCCTGGACAGGGCCAATGAGCAGTTCTTC. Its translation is CASSPLDRANEQFF.